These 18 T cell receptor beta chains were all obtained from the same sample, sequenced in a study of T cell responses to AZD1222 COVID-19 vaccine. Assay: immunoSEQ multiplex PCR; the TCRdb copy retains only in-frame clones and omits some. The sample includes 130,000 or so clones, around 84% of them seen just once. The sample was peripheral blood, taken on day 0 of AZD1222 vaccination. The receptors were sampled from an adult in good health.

In DNA form, the CDR3 reads TGTGCCAGCAGTTTCCTTTTATTAGCGGATGGGGAGCAGTACTTC. This codes for CASSFLLLADGEQYF. The V call is TRBV27, the J call TRBJ2-7; D perhaps matches TRBD2 (6 bases). V was trimmed by 3 bases and J by 7 bases, leaving 19 bases between them. The CDR3 has 15 residues. The V gene's germline CDR1 is MNHEY and CDR2 SMNVEV (reference sequence).

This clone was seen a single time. The CDR3 DNA is TGTGCCAGCAGCCAATCAGGGGACCTAGGGGGGGACACTGAAGCTTTCTTT. Translating gives CASSQSGDLGGDTEAFF. The genes are TRBV9 and TRBJ1-1; the D gene is possibly TRBD1 (6 bases). Germline CDR1 and CDR2: SGDLS and YYNGEE. V was trimmed by 4 bases and J by 3 bases, leaving 22 bases between them. The CDR3 consists of 17 residues. Full variable domain (rest looked up from reference TRBV9 and TRBJ1-1): DSGVTQTPKHLITATGQRVTLRCSPRSGDLSVYWYQQSLDQGLQFLIQYYNGEERAKGNILERFSAQQFPDLHSELNLSSLELGDSALYFCASSQSGDLGGDTEAFFGQGTRLTVV.

As DNA, the CDR3 is TGTGCCAGTAGTATAACTACACCTAACTATGGCTACACCTTC. This encodes CASSITTPNYGYTF. V is TRBV19 and J is TRBJ1-2; the D is unclear. With 2 bases removed from V and 0 bases from J, the gap between germline ends came to 7 bases. The germline CDR1 and CDR2 sequences are LNHDA and SQIVND (reference sequence). The CDR3 loop spans 14 amino acids. Looking up the rest from reference TRBV19 and TRBJ1-2 gives the full variable domain: DGGITQSPKYLFRKEGQNVTLSCEQNLNHDAMYWYRQDPGQGLRLIYYSQIVNDFQKGDIAEGYSVSREKKESFPLTVTSAQKNPTAFYLCASSITTPNYGYTFGSGTRLTVV.

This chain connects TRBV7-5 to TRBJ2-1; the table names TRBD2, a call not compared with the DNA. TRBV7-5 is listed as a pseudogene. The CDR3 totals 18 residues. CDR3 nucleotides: TGTGTCAGAAGCCCAGTTGGCTCGCGGGGGGGGCAAGGCAATGAGCAGTTCTTC. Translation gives CVRSPVGSRGGQGNEQFF.

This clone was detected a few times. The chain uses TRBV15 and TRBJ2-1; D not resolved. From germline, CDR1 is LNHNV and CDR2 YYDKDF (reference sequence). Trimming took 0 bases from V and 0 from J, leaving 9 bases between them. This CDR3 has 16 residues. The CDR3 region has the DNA TGTGCCACCAGCAGAGAACAGACGAGCTCCTACAATGAGCAGTTCTTC. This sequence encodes CATSREQTSSYNEQFF.

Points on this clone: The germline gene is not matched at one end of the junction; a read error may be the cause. The CDR3 protein is CASSFSSGSYF. The DNA for the CDR3 is TGTGCCAGCAGTTTTTCATCGGGCAGCTACTTC. J is TRBJ1-2 and V is TRBV28; D is ambiguous. The CDR3 loop spans 11 amino acids. Germline V lookup: CDR1 MDHEN, CDR2 SYDVKM.

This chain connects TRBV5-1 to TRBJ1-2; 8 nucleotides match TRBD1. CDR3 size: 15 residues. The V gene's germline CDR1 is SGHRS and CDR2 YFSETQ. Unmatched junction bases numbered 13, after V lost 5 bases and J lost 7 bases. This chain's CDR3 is CASSIGQGVTVGYTF. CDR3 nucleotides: TGCGCCAGCAGTATCGGACAGGGAGTAACGGTTGGCTACACCTTC.

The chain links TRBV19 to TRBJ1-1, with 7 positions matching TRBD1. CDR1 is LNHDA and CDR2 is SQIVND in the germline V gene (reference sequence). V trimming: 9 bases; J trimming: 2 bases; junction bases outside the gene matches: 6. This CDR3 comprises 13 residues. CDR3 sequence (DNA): TGTGCCAGCAGGGCAGGGGGAAACACTGAAGCTTTCTTT. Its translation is CASRAGGNTEAFF.

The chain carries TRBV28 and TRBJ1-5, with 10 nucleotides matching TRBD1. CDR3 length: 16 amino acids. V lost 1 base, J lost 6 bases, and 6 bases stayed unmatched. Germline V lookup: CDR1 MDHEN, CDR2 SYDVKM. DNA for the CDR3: TGTGCCAGCAGTTTATTCGGACAGGGGGATGGTCAGCCCCAGCATTTT. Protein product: CASSLFGQGDGQPQHF.

The CDR3 coding sequence is TGCGCCAGCAGCTTGGCGAGCGGGGGGAAGTACGAGCAGTACTTC. This gives the protein CASSLASGGKYEQYF. This chain uses TRBV5-1 with TRBJ2-7; 9 nucleotides align to TRBD2. Looked up from germline, CDR1 is SGHRS and CDR2 is YFSETQ. The CDR3 loop spans 15 amino acids. J was trimmed by 4 bases and V by 0 bases; bases with no gene match: 5.

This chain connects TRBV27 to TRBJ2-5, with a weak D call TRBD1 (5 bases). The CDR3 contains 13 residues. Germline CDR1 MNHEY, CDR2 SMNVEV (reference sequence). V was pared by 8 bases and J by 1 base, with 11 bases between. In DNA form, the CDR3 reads TGTGCCAGCGGACGGACAAGCCAAGAGACCCAGTACTTC. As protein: CASGRTSQETQYF.

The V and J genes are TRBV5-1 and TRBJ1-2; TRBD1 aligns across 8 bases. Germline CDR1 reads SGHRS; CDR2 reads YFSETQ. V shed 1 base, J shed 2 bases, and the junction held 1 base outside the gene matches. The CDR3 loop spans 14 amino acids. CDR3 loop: CASSLHRGNYGYTF. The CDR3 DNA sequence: TGCGCCAGCAGCTTGCACAGGGGGAACTATGGCTACACCTTC.

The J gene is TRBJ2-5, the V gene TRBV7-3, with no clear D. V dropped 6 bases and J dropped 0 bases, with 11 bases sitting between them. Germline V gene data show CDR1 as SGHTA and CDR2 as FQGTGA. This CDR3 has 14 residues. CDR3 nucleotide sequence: TGTGCCAGCAGGGTTAACACAAACCAAGAGACCCAGTACTTC. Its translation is CASRVNTNQETQYF. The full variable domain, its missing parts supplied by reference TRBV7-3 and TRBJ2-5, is GAGVSQTPSNKVTEKGKYVELRCDPISGHTALYWYRQSLGQGPEFLIYFQGTGAADDSGLPNDRFFAVRPEGSVSTLKIQRTERGDSAVYLCASRVNTNQETQYFGPGTRLLVL.

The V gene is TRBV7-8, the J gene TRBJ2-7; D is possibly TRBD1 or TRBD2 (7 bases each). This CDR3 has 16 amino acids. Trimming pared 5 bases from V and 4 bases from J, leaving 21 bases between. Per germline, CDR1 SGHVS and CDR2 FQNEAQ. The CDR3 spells CASSRNQGGRMYEQYF. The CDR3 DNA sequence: TGTGCCAGCAGCAGAAACCAGGGGGGGCGAATGTACGAGCAGTACTTC.

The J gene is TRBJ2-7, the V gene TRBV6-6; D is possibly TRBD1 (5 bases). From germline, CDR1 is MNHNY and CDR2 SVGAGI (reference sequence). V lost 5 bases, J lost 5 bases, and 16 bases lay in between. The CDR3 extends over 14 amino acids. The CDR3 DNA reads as TGTGCCAGCAGTCCCAGGGCGAGGAAGAACGAGCAGTACTTC. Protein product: CASSPRARKNEQYF.

Here the CDR3 DNA reads TGTGCCAGCAGCTTAACTGCGAGCTCCTATAATTCACCCCTCCACTTT. Encoded protein: CASSLTASSYNSPLHF. V gene TRBV11-2 combines with J gene TRBJ1-6; D is uncertain. The CDR3 consists of 16 residues. Deletions cut 2 bases from V and 0 bases from J, with 8 bases between. Germline-derived CDR1 and CDR2 are SGHAT and FQNNGV.

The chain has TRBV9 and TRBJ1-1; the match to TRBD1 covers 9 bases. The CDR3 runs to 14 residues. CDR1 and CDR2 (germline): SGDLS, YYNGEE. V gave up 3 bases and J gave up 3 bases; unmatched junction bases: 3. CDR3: CASSGRDRDTEAFF. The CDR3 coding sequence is TGTGCCAGCAGCGGCCGGGACAGGGACACTGAAGCTTTCTTT.

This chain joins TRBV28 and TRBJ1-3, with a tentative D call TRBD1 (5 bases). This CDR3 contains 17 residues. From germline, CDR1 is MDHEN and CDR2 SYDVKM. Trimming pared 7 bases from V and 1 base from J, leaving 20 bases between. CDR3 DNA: TGTGCCAGCAATTCCCCGGGACGCCAGGCGTCTGGAAACACCATATATTTT. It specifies CASNSPGRQASGNTIYF. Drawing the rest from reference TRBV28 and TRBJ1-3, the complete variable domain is DVKVTQSSRYLVKRTGEKVFLECVQDMDHENMFWYRQDPGLGLRLIYFSYDVKMKEKGDIPEGYSVSREKKERFSLILESASTNQTSMYLCASNSPGRQASGNTIYFGEGSWLTVV.